This TCR beta chain was identified during a study of vaccination effects on CD4 cells after COVID-19. Study results and limitations: Clones of infection and vaccine origin contracted markedly late after vaccination. After vaccination of healthy people, only 1 of 255 vaccine-induced clones cross-reacted with common cold coronaviruses.

Profiling relied on immunoSEQ multiplex PCR, and the TCRdb table lists in-frame clones only, not all of them. The table lists some 30,000 clones, around 75% of them singletons. On this clone itself: The antigen remains unidentified.

The CDR3 loop spans 15 amino acids. Germline V gene data show CDR1 as SQVTM and CDR2 as ANQGSEA. With 6 bases clipped from V and 3 bases from J, the junction kept 10 bases outside the gene matches. CD4+ T cells specific for antigen were expanded with viral peptide pools by the ViraFEST assay before sequencing. Following 10 days of culture, CD4+ T cells were isolated. Each participant was given two doses of one vaccine (BNT162b2 or mRNA-1273). PBMC were cultured at around 1.9 million per well with about 10 IU/ml IL-2 and 9 to 10 ug/ml peptides. This sequence was found in a human donor who received a COVID-19 vaccine. Some clones in this sample may be carry-over from other donors' samples. Specimen: CD4+ T cells from PBMCs cultured with SARS-CoV-2 spike peptides, collected after COVID-19 vaccination. The chain uses TRBV29-1 and TRBJ2-3, with 9 bases matching TRBD2. CDR3: CSVRASGGNTDTQYF. The CDR3 DNA follows: TGCAGCGTGAGGGCCAGCGGGGGGAATACAGATACGCAGTATTTT.